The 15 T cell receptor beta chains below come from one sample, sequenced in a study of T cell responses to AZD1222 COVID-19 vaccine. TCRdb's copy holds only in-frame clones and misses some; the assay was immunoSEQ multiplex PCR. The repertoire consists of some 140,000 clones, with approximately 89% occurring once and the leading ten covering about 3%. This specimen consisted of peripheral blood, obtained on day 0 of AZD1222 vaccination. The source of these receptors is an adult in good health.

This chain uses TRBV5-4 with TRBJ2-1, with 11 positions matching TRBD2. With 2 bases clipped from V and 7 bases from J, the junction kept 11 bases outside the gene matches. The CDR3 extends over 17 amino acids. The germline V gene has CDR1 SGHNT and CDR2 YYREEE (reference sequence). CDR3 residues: CASSFTSGSMWANEQFF. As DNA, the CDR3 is TGTGCCAGCAGCTTCACTAGCGGGAGTATGTGGGCGAATGAGCAGTTCTTC.

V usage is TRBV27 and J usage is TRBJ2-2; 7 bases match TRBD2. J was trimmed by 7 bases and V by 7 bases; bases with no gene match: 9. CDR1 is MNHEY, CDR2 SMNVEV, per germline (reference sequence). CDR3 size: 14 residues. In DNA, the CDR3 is TGTGCCAGCAAAAGGAGCGGGATTAGCGGGGAGCTGTTTTTT. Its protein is CASKRSGISGELFF.

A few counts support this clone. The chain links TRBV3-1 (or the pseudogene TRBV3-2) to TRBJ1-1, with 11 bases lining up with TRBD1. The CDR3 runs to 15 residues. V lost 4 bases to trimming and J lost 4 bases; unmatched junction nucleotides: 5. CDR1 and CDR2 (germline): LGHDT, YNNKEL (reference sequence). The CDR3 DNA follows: TGTGCCAGCAGCCCTAGGGACAGGGGGAGCACTGAAGCTTTCTTT. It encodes CASSPRDRGSTEAFF.

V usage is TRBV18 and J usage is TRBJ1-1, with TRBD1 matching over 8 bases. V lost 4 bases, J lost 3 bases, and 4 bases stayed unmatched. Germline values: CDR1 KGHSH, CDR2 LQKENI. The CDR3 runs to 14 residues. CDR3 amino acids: CASSRDRTYTEAFF. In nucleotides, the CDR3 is TGTGCCAGCTCACGGGACAGGACCTACACTGAAGCTTTCTTT.

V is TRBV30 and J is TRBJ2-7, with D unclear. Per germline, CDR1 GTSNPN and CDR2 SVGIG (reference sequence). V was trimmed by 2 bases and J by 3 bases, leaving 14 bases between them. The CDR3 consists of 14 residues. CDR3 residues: CAWSMTAAYYEQYF. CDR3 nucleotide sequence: TGTGCCTGGAGTATGACTGCGGCCTACTACGAGCAGTACTTC.

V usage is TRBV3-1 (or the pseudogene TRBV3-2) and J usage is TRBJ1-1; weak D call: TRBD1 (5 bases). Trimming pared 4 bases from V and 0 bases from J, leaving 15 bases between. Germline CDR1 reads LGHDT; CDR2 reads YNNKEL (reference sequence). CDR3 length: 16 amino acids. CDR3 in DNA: TGTGCCAGCAGCCTCGGGGGTATAGTAGTGAACACTGAAGCTTTCTTT. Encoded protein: CASSLGGIVVNTEAFF.

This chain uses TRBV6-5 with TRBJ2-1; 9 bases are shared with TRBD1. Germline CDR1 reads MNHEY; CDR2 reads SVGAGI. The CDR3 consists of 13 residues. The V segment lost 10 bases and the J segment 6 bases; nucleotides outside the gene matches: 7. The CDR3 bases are TGTGCCACCCGGGACAGGGTACTCAATGAGCAGTTCTTC. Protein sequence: CATRDRVLNEQFF.

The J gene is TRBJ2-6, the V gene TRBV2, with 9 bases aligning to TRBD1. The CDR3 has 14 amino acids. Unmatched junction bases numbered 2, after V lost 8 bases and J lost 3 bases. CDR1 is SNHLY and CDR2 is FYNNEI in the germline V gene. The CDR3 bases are TGTGCCAGCGGGACAGGGAGTGGGGCCAACGTCCTGACTTTC. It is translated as CASGTGSGANVLTF.

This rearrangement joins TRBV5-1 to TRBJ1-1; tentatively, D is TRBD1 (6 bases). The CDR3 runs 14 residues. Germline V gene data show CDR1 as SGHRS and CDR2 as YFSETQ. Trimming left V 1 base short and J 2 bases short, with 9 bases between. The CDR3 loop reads CASSLYGGNTEAFF. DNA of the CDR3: TGCGCCAGCAGCTTGTACGGGGGCAACACTGAAGCTTTCTTT. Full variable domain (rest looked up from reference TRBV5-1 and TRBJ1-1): KAGVTQTPRYLIKTRGQQVTLSCSPISGHRSVSWYQQTPGQGLQFLFEYFSETQRNKGNFPGRFSGRQFSNSRSEMNVSTLELGDSALYLCASSLYGGNTEAFFGQGTRLTVV.

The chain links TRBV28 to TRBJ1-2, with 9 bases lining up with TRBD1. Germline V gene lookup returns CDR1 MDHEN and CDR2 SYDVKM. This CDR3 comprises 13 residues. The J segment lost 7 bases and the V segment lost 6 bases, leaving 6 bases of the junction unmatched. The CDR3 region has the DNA TGTGCCAGCAGATCACAGGGGGCCCGTGGCTACACCTTC. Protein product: CASRSQGARGYTF.

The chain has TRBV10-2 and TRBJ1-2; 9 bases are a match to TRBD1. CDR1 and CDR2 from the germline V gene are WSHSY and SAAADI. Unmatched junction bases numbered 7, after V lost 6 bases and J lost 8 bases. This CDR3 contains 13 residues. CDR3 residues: CASRGRDRDGYTF. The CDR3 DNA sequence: TGCGCCAGCAGGGGCCGGGACAGGGACGGCTACACCTTC.

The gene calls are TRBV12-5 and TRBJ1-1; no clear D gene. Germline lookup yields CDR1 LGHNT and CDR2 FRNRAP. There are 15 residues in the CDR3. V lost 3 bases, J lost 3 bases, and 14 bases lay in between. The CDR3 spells CASGFPSGYYTEAFF. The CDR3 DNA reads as TGTGCTAGTGGTTTCCCTTCTGGATACTACACTGAAGCTTTCTTT.

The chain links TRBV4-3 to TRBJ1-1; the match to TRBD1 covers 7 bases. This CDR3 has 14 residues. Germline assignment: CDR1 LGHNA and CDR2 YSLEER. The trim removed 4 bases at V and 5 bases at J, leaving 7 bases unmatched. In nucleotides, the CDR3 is TGCGCCAGCAGCCCGAGGTACAGGGGAACTGAAGCTTTCTTT. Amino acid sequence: CASSPRYRGTEAFF.

CDR3 nucleotide sequence: TGTGCCAGCAGTTTTAGACTAGCGGACACGCAGTATTTT. Amino acid sequence: CASSFRLADTQYF. This chain uses TRBV27 with TRBJ2-3, with TRBD2 matching 9 bases. V shed 3 bases, J shed 9 bases, and the junction held 4 bases outside the gene matches. CDR1 is MNHEY and CDR2 is SMNVEV in the germline V gene (reference sequence). This CDR3 spans 13 amino acids.

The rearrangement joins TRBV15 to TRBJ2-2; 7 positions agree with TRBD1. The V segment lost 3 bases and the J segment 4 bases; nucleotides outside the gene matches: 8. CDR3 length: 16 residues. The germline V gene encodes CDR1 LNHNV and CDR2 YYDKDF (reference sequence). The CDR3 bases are TGTGCCACCAGCAGGGGCTCGACAGGGCCCACCGGGGAGCTGTTTTTT. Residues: CATSRGSTGPTGELFF.